Sequencing of this TCR beta chain was carried out in a study of T cells in Graves' hyperthyroidism and ophthalmopathy. The CDR3 regions of TCR beta were amplified from RNA transcripts. HTBI primers were the set used in a first-round RT-PCR of the TCR CDR3. TCRdb itself ran the multiplex PCR reads through MiXCR, one entry per CDR3 protein. Seen here are roughly 570,000 distinct CDR3 sequences, 15% to 19% observed once, and the top ten hold approximately 7.4%. The table lists this clonotype with many counts. After removal of 0 bases from V and 0 bases from J, the junction contained 14 bases not matched to a gene. The length of the CDR3 is 18 residues. Germline V gene data show CDR1 as DFQATT and CDR2 as SNEGSKA (reference sequence).

The clonotype comes from a woman in her thirties with Graves' hyperthyroidism. The J gene is TRBJ2-7, the V gene TRBV20-1; 7 bases match TRBD2. Sequenced sample: blood. CDR3 nucleotides: TGCAGTGCTAGAGAAGGTAGGCGACTAGCCTCGAGCTCCTACGAGCAGTACTTC. Its translation: CSAREGRRLASSSYEQYF.